This T cell receptor beta chain was sequenced during a study of T-cell reconstitution after alpha-beta-depleted transplantation in children (TCRdb year 2016). For context, the study as a whole: Using TCR repertoire profiling, the study quantitatively followed how T-cell immune reconstitution unfolded in children after TCRalphabeta/CD19-depleted allogeneic hematopoietic cell transplantation.

The library was produced with PCR. Instrument used: Illumina HiSeq 2500. TCR library preparation used molecular barcoding, with unique molecular identifiers applied to normalize quantification of the TCRbeta repertoire. TCRdb ran its own pipeline on the public reads, namely fastp trimming at Q25 and MiXCR clone calling, and kept in-frame beta chains. Duplicate CDR3 protein sequences are folded into a single record with the most common DNA and genes. Counted in this sample were nearly 400,000 distinct CDR3 sequences; 20% of them appeared once. The top ten clonotypes cover less than 4.5% of the sample. This clonotype was seen repeatedly, ten times or more. The antigen this receptor binds is unknown. No qualities accompany the bases; no much larger clone lies one base away. This sample comprised PBMCs from the stem cell graft donor, obtained from the stem cell graft. This receptor was obtained from a human donor who donated a stem cell graft to a child with acute myeloid leukemia.

The CDR3 is CASRADGHYGYTF. The nucleotide sequence reads TGTGCCAGCAGAGCAGACGGCCACTATGGCTACACCTTC. Recombination joined TRBV6-5 with TRBJ1-2, with the D gene not clear enough to name. The CDR3 runs 13 amino acids, cysteine and phenylalanine included. Of the read, only the CDR3 DNA is kept; its 39 bases are in frame from base 1. As encoded in the germline V gene, CDR1 is MNHEY while CDR2 is SVGAGI. V gives up 6 bases and J gives up 3 bases, and the segment between their germline ends measures 11 bases.